A selection of T cell receptor beta chains follows, all from one sample in a study of blood T cell repertoires in COVID-19. The protocol was immunoSEQ multiplex PCR, while the TCRdb copy is restricted to in-frame clones and leaves out a portion. This sample has over 50,000 clones, with just over 85% found just once. Sequenced input: peripheral blood. These receptors were taken from a human donor in a cohort sampled during active COVID-19. Each CDR3 is given with its conserved first and last residue. A D gene is named only where the DNA matches it firmly. Some rows have no size entry. The others give once, few or many, or a class for an expanded clone.

>TRBJ1-2|TRBD1|TRBV6-2/TRBV6-3|.
CASSRDRGPKGYTF
TGTGCCAGCAGTCGGGACAGGGGACCAAAAGGCTACACCTTC
>TRBJ1-2|.|TRBV11-2|.
CASSLDQGVPNGYTF
TGTGCCAGCAGCTTAGATCAAGGGGTACCTAATGGCTACACCTTC
>TRBJ2-1|TRBD1|TRBV6-6|.
CASSYSDRGNEQFF
TGTGCCAGCAGTTATTCGGACAGGGGCAATGAGCAGTTCTTC
>TRBJ2-1|.|TRBV6-5|.
CASQVFAQGNEQFF
TGTGCCTCCCAGGTTTTTGCCCAGGGCAATGAGCAGTTCTTC
>TRBJ2-7|.|TRBV6-5|.
CASSYQLGSSYEQYF
TGTGCCAGCAGTTACCAGTTGGGGAGCTCCTACGAGCAGTACTTC
>TRBJ1-1|TRBD1|TRBV10-3|.
CAISWTGDTEAFF
TGTGCCATCAGTTGGACAGGCGACACTGAAGCTTTCTTT
>TRBJ1-1|.|TRBV11-2|.
CASSSTRGTSSEAFF
TGTGCCAGCAGCTCCACGCGGGGAACCTCCAGTGAAGCTTTCTTT
>TRBJ2-7|TRBD1|TRBV10-3|.
CAISGTGGIYEQYF
TGTGCCATCAGCGGGACAGGGGGCATTTACGAGCAGTACTTC
>TRBJ1-2|.|TRBV30|.
CAWRDRRNYGYTF
TGTGCCTGGAGAGACAGGAGAAACTATGGCTACACCTTC
>TRBJ2-3|TRBD2|TRBV2|.
CASTTSGGSSTDTQYF
TGTGCCAGCACAACTAGCGGGGGGTCTAGCACAGATACGCAGTATTTT
>TRBJ1-3|TRBD1|TRBV20-1|once
CSASFGTEAINFGNTIYF
TGCAGTGCTAGTTTTGGGACAGAGGCGATTAACTTTGGAAACACCATATATTTT
>TRBJ2-3|.|TRBV19|.
CAPHGDGSADTQYF
TGTGCCCCCCACGGGGACGGGAGCGCAGATACGCAGTATTTT
>TRBJ2-5|.|TRBV7-2|.
CAARTGETQYF
TGTGCCGCACGAACGGGGGAGACCCAGTACTTC
>TRBJ2-7|TRBD2|TRBV6-2/TRBV6-3|.
CASSPGLAGGRQAYEQYF
TGTGCCAGCAGCCCGGGACTAGCGGGGGGCCGACAAGCCTACGAGCAGTACTTC
>TRBJ1-6|TRBD1|TRBV28|.
CASSLPDRMGSPLHF
TGTGCCAGCAGTTTACCGGACAGGATGGGTTCACCCCTCCACTTT
>TRBJ2-1|TRBD2|TRBV24-1|.
CATSRLAGGANEQFF
TGTGCCACCAGTCGATTAGCGGGAGGGGCCAATGAGCAGTTCTTC
>TRBJ2-5|.|TRBV18|.
CASSPQDSYYSPETQYF
TGTGCCAGCTCACCACAGGACAGCTACTACTCACCAGAGACCCAGTACTTC
>TRBJ1-5|.|TRBV7-8|.
CASSLELPPGQPQHF
TGTGCCAGCAGCTTAGAGCTCCCCCCGGGACAGCCCCAGCATTTT
>TRBJ2-6|TRBD2|TRBV18|.
CASSPLAGGDSGANVLTF
TGTGCCAGCTCACCGCTAGCGGGAGGCGATTCTGGGGCCAACGTCCTGACTTTC
>TRBJ2-3|TRBD1|TRBV5-1|.
CASSPGTATDTQYF
TGCGCCAGCAGCCCCGGGACAGCCACAGATACGCAGTATTTT
>TRBJ1-1|.|TRBV11-2|.
CASSPQSSMNTEAFF
TGTGCCAGCAGCCCACAAAGTTCAATGAACACTGAAGCTTTCTTT
>TRBJ2-3|TRBD2|TRBV6-2/TRBV6-3|.
CASSSHLLAGVPDTQYF
TGTGCCAGCAGTTCCCACCTACTAGCGGGAGTTCCTGATACGCAGTATTTT
>TRBJ2-7|TRBD1|TRBV2|.
CASSTDRGHRYEQYF
TGTGCCAGCAGCACCGACAGGGGGCATAGGTACGAGCAGTACTTC
>TRBJ2-2|.|TRBV5-1|.
CASSLNFQGGTGELFF
TGCGCCAGCAGCTTGAATTTTCAGGGCGGAACCGGGGAGCTGTTTTTT
>TRBJ2-5|.|TRBV12-3/TRBV12-4|.
CASSVGRSGSQYF
TGTGCCAGCAGTGTCGGACGCTCGGGGTCCCAGTACTTC
>TRBJ1-2|TRBD1|TRBV18|.
CASSLRMGPGQGSGYTF
TGTGCCAGCTCACTAAGGATGGGACCGGGACAGGGCTCTGGCTACACCTTC
>TRBJ1-1|.|TRBV4-3|.
CASSLNRVTEAFF
TGCGCCAGCAGCCTCAACCGAGTTACTGAAGCTTTCTTT
>TRBJ1-6|.|TRBV11-2|few
CASSLDPVFNSPLHF
TGTGCCAGCAGCTTAGATCCCGTTTTTAATTCACCCCTCCACTTT
>TRBJ2-7|.|TRBV2|.
CASSVSGIETYEQYF
TGTGCCAGCAGTGTTTCAGGAATAGAAACTTACGAGCAGTACTTC
>TRBJ2-2|.|TRBV5-1|once
CASRTVGVGELFF
TGCGCCAGCAGGACGGTGGGAGTCGGGGAGCTGTTTTTT
>TRBJ2-5|TRBD1|TRBV19|.
CASRTSGTGIVAQYF
TGTGCCAGTAGAACCTCCGGGACAGGGATAGTGGCCCAGTACTTC
>TRBJ1-5|TRBD1|TRBV6-6|.
CASSYGGRQGSQPQHF
TGTGCCAGCAGTTACGGGGGGCGACAGGGAAGCCAGCCCCAGCATTTT
>TRBJ2-1|TRBD1|TRBV19|.
CASSEETGGYNEQFF
TGTGCCAGTAGCGAGGAGACAGGGGGTTACAATGAGCAGTTCTTC
>TRBJ1-5|TRBD1|TRBV9|.
CASSVGQGGGNQPQHF
TGTGCCAGCAGCGTAGGACAGGGAGGAGGGAATCAGCCCCAGCATTTT
>TRBJ2-7|TRBD1|TRBV5-6|.
CASSPAPTGDYEQYF
TGTGCCAGCAGCCCGGCCCCCACAGGGGACTACGAGCAGTACTTC
>TRBJ2-1|TRBD1|TRBV11-3|once
CASSLGAGGAYNEQFF
TGTGCCAGCAGCTTAGGGGCAGGGGGCGCCTACAATGAGCAGTTCTTC
>TRBJ1-2|.|TRBV28|once
CASRPGPNPYGYTF
TGTGCCAGCCGACCTGGGCCTAACCCCTATGGCTACACCTTC
>TRBJ2-3|TRBD2|TRBV27|once
CASSLGAGGSTDTQYF
TGTGCCAGCAGTTTAGGAGCGGGGGGCAGCACAGATACGCAGTATTTT
>TRBJ2-3|TRBD2|TRBV5-4|.
CASSYGTSGTDTQYF
TGTGCCAGCAGCTACGGGACTAGCGGCACAGATACGCAGTATTTT
>TRBJ1-1|.|TRBV6-5|.
CASSLDWNTEAFF
TGTGCCAGCAGCTTGGACTGGAACACTGAAGCTTTCTTT
>TRBJ2-1|TRBD2|TRBV24-1|.
CATSETSGRAYNEQFF
TGTGCCACCAGTGAAACTAGCGGGAGGGCTTACAATGAGCAGTTCTTC
>TRBJ1-2|.|TRBV2|.
CASSVNRGVSYGYTF
TGTGCCAGCAGTGTCAATCGGGGGGTCAGCTATGGCTACACCTTC
>TRBJ2-2|TRBD2|TRBV11-2|.
CASSLLAGGWGTGELFF
TGTGCCAGCAGCTTATTAGCGGGGGGCTGGGGCACCGGGGAGCTGTTTTTT
>TRBJ2-4|.|TRBV5-6|.
CASSLGGRNIQYF
TGTGCCAGCAGCTTAGGCGGCCGAAACATTCAGTACTTC
>TRBJ1-1|TRBD1|TRBV6-5|.
CASSYGTASSTEAFF
TGTGCCAGCAGTTACGGGACAGCATCAAGCACTGAAGCTTTCTTT
>TRBJ2-5|TRBD2|TRBV7-9|.
CASSLGLAGGPGLQETQYF
TGTGCCAGCAGCTTGGGACTAGCGGGGGGGCCGGGCTTGCAAGAGACCCAGTACTTC
>TRBJ2-7|.|TRBV6-6|.
CASSSFLYEQYF
TGTGCCAGCAGTTCTTTTTTGTACGAGCAGTACTTC
>TRBJ1-5|TRBD1|TRBV10-3|.
CAISGTGASNQPQHF
TGTGCCATCAGTGGGACAGGGGCGAGCAATCAGCCCCAGCATTTT
>TRBJ1-3|TRBD1|TRBV28|.
CASRYDRGISGNTIYF
TGTGCCAGCAGGTACGACAGGGGTATTTCTGGAAACACCATATATTTT
>TRBJ1-6|TRBD1|TRBV28|.
CASSLRDRFNSPLHF
TGTGCCAGCAGTTTACGGGACAGGTTTAATTCACCCCTCCACTTT
>TRBJ1-5|.|TRBV18|.
CASSRGGADSSNQPQHF
TGTGCCAGCTCCCGCGGAGGGGCTGACAGTAGCAATCAGCCCCAGCATTTT
>TRBJ2-3|.|TRBV29-1|few
CSATGDTQYF
TGCAGCGCGACCGGAGATACGCAGTATTTT
>TRBJ2-7|TRBD1|TRBV18|.
CASSPRLGQGYEQYF
TGTGCCAGCTCACCGCGGCTGGGACAGGGCTACGAGCAGTACTTC
>TRBJ1-2|TRBD1|TRBV12-3/TRBV12-4|.
CASRRRTGEGYTF
TGTGCCAGCAGACGACGGACAGGGGAGGGCTACACCTTC
>TRBJ2-7|.|TRBV11-3|.
CASSLGVGEAEQYF
TGTGCCAGCAGCTTAGGAGTGGGGGAGGCCGAGCAGTACTTC